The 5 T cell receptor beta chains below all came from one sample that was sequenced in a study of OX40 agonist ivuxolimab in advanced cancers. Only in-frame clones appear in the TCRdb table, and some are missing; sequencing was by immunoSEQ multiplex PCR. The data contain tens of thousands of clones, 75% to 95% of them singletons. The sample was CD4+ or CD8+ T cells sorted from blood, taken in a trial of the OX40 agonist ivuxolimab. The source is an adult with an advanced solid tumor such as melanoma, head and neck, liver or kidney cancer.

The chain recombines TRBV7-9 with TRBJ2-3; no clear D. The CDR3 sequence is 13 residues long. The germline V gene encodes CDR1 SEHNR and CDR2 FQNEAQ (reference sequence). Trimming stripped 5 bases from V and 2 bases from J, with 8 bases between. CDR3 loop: CASSPRHTDTQYF. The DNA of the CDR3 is TGTGCCAGCAGCCCAAGACACACAGATACGCAGTATTTT. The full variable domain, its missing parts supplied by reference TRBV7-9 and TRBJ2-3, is DTGVSQNPRHKITKRGQNVTFRCDPISEHNRLYWYRQTLGQGPEFLTYFQNEAQLEKSRLLSDRFSAERPKGSFSTLEIQRTEQGDSAMYLCASSPRHTDTQYFGPGTRLTVL.

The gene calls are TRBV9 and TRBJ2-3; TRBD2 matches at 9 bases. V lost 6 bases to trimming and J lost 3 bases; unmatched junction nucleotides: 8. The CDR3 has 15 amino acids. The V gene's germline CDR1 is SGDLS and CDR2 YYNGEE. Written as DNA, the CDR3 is TGTGCCAGCACCGAGCTAGCGGGATCGACAGATACGCAGTATTTT. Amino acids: CASTELAGSTDTQYF.

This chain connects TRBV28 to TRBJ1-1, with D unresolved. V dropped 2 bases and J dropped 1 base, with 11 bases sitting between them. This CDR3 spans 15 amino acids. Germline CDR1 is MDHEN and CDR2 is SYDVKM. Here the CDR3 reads CASSLHRAGNTEAFF. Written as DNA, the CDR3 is TGTGCCAGCAGTTTACATAGAGCCGGGAACACTGAAGCTTTCTTT.

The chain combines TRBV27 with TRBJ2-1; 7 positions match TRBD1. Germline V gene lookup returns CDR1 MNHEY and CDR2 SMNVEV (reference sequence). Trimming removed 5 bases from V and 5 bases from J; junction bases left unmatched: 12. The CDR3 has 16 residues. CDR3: CASSPLNRGLNNEQFF. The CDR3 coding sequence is TGTGCCAGCAGTCCACTTAACAGGGGTCTCAACAATGAGCAGTTCTTC.

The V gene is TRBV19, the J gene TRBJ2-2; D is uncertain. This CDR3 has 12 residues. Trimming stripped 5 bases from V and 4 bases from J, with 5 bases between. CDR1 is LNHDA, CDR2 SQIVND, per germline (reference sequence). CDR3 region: CASSLSTGELFF. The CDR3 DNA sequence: TGTGCCAGTAGTCTGTCCACCGGGGAGCTGTTTTTT.